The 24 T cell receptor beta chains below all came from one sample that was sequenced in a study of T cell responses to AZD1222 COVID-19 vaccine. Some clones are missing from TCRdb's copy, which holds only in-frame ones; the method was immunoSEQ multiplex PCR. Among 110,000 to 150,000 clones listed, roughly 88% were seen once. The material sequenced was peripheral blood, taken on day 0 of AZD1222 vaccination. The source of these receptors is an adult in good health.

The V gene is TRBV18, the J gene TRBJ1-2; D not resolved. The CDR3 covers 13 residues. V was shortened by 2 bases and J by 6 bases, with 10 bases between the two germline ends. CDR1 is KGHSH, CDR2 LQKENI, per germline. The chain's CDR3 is CASSPRGSDGYTF. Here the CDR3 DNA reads TGTGCCAGCTCACCAAGAGGGTCGGATGGCTACACCTTC.

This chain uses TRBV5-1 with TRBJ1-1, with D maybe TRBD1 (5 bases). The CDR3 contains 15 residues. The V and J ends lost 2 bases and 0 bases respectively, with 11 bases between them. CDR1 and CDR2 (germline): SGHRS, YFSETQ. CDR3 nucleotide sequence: TGCGCCAGCAGCTTTGACAGTCCGGTGAACACTGAAGCTTTCTTT. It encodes CASSFDSPVNTEAFF.

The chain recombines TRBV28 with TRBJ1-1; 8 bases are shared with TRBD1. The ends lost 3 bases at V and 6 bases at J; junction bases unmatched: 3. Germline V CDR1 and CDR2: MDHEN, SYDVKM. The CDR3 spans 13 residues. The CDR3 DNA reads TGTGCCAGCAGTTTGGACAGGGTCTCTGAAGCTTTCTTT. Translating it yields CASSLDRVSEAFF.

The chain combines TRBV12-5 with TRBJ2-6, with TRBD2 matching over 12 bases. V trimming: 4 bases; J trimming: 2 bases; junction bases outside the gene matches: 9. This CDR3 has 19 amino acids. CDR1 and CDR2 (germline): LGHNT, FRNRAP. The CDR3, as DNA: TGTGCTAGTGGTTATCAGACTAGCGGGAGATTAGCTGGGGCCAACGTCCTGACTTTC. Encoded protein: CASGYQTSGRLAGANVLTF. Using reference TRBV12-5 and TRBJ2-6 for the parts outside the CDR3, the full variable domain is DARVTQTPRHKVTEMGQEVTMRCQPILGHNTVFWYRQTMMQGLELLAYFRNRAPLDDSGMPKDRFSAEMPDATLATLKIQPSEPRDSAVYFCASGYQTSGRLAGANVLTFGAGSRLTVL.

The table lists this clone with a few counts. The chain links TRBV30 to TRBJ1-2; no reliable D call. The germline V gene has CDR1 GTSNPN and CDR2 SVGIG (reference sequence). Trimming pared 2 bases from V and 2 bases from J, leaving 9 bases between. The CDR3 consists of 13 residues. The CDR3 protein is CAWSIERNYGYTF. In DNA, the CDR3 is TGTGCCTGGAGTATTGAGAGGAACTATGGCTACACCTTC.

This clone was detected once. The CDR3 spells CASSISGTEQFF. The CDR3 nucleotides read TGTGCCAGTAGTATTAGTGGCACTGAGCAGTTCTTC. This chain joins TRBV19 and TRBJ2-1; D gene unclear. The CDR3 spans 12 residues. V was shortened by 3 bases and J by 9 bases, with 9 bases between the two germline ends. Germline loops: CDR1 LNHDA, CDR2 SQIVND (reference sequence).

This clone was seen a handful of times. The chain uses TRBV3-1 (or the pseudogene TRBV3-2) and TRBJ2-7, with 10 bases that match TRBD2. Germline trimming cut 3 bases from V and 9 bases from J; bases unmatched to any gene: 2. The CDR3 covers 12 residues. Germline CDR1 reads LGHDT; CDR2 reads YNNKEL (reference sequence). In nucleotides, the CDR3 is TGTGCCAGCAGCCAGACTAGCGGGCCGCAGTACTTC. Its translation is CASSQTSGPQYF.

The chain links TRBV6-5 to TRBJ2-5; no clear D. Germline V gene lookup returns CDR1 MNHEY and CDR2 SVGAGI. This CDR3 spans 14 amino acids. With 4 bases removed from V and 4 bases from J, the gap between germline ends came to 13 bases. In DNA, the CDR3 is TGTGCCAGCAGTTCCTCCGTAGCCGGAGAGACCCAGTACTTC. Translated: CASSSSVAGETQYF.

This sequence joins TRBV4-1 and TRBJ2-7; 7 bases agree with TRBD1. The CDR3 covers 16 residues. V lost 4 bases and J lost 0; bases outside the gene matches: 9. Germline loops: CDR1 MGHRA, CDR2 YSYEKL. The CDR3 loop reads CASSLSSGTASYEQYF. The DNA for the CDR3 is TGCGCCAGCAGCCTTTCCTCCGGGACAGCCTCCTACGAGCAGTACTTC.

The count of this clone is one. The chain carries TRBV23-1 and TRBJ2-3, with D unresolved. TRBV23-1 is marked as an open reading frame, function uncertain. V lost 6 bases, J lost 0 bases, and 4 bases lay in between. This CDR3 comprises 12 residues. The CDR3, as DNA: TGCGCCAGCAGCCGGAGCACAGATACGCAGTATTTT. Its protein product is CASSRSTDTQYF.

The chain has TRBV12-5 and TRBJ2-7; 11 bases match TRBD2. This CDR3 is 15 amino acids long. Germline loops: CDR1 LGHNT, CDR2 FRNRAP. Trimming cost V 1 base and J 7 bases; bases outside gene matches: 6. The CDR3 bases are TGTGCTAGTGGTTTGGGGGAACTAGCGGGAGCTGAGCAGTACTTC. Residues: CASGLGELAGAEQYF.

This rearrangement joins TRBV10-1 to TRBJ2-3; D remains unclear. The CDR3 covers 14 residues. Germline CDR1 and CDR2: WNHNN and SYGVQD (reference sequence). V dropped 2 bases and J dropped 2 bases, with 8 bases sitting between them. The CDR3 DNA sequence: TGCGCCAGCAGTGAGGTGGGGTCCACAGATACGCAGTATTTT. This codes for CASSEVGSTDTQYF.

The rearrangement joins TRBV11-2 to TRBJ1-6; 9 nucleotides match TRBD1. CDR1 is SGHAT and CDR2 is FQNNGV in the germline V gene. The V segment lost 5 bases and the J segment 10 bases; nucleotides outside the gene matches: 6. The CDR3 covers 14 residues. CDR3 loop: CASSRGQGGSPLHF. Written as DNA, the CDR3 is TGTGCCAGCAGCAGGGGACAGGGCGGGTCACCCCTCCACTTT. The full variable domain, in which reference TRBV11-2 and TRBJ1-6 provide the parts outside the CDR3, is EAGVAQSPRYKIIEKRQSVAFWCNPISGHATLYWYQQILGQGPKLLIQFQNNGVVDDSQLPKDRFSAERLKGVDSTLKIQPAKLEDSAVYLCASSRGQGGSPLHFGNGTRLTVT.

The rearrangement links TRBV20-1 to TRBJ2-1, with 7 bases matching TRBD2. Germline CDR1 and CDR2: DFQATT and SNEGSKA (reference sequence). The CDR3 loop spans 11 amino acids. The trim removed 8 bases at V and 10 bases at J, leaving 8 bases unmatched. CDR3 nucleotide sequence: TGCAGTTGCGGCGGGAGTAGGGAGCAGTTCTTC. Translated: CSCGGSREQFF.

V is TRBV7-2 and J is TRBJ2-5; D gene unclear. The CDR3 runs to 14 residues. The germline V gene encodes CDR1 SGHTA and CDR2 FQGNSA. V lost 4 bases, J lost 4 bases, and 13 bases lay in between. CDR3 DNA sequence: TGTGCCAGCAGCTCTTCCAGGCAGAGAGAGACCCAGTACTTC. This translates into CASSSSRQRETQYF.

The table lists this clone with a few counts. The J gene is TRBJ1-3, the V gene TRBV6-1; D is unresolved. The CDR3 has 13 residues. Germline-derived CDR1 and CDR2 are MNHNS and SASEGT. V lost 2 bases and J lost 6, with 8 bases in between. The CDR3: CASSEFRPNTIYF. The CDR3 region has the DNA TGTGCCAGCAGTGAATTTCGCCCAAACACCATATATTTT.

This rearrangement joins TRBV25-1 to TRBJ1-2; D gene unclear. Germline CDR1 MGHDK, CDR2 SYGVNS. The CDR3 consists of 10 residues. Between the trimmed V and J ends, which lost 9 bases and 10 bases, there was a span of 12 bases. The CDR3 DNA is TGTGCCAGAACGGGCCCGGACTACACCTTC. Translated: CARTGPDYTF.

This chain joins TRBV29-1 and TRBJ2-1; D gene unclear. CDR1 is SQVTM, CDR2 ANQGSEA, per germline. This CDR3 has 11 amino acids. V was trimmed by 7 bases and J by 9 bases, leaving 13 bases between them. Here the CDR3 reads CSAELVGEQFF. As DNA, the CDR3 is TGCAGCGCGGAGCTGGTAGGTGAGCAGTTCTTC.

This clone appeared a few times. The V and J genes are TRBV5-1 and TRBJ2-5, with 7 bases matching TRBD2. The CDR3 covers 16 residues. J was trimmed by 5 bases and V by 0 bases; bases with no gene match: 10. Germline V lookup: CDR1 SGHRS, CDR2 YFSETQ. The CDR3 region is CASSLGGAGNGETQYF. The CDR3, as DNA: TGCGCCAGCAGCTTGGGAGGAGCGGGAAACGGGGAGACCCAGTACTTC.

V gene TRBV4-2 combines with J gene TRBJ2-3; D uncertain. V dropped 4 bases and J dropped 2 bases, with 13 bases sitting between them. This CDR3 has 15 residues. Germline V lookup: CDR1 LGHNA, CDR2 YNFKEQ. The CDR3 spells CASSLSSGSTDTQYF. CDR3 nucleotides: TGTGCCAGCAGCCTAAGCTCTGGCTCCACAGATACGCAGTATTTT.

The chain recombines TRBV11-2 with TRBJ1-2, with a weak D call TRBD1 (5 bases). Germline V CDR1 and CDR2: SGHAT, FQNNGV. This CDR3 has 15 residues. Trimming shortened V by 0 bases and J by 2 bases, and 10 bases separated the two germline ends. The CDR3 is CASSLEEGLNYGYTF. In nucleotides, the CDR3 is TGTGCCAGCAGCTTAGAAGAGGGGCTGAACTATGGCTACACCTTC.

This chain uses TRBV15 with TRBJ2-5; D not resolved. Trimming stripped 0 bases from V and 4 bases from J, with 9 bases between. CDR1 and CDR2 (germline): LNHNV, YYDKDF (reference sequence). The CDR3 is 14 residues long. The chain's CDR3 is CATSREEGPETQYF. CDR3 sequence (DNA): TGTGCCACCAGCAGAGAGGAAGGGCCAGAGACCCAGTACTTC.

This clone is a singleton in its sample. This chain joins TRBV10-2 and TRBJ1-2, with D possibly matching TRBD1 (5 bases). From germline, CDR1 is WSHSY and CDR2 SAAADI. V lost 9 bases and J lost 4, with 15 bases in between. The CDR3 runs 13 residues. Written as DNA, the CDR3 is TGCGCCAGTCAAGCGGGACGTATCTATGGCTACACCTTC. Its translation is CASQAGRIYGYTF.

CDR3 DNA sequence: TGTGCCAGCAGCTTATCTCTAGCGGGGGGGTATGAGCAGTTCTTC. Translating gives CASSLSLAGGYEQFF. The chain links TRBV7-2 to TRBJ2-1; 12 positions match TRBD2. The J segment lost 8 bases and the V segment lost 2 bases, leaving 4 bases of the junction unmatched. This CDR3 is 15 amino acids long. CDR1 SGHTA and CDR2 FQGNSA come from the germline V gene.